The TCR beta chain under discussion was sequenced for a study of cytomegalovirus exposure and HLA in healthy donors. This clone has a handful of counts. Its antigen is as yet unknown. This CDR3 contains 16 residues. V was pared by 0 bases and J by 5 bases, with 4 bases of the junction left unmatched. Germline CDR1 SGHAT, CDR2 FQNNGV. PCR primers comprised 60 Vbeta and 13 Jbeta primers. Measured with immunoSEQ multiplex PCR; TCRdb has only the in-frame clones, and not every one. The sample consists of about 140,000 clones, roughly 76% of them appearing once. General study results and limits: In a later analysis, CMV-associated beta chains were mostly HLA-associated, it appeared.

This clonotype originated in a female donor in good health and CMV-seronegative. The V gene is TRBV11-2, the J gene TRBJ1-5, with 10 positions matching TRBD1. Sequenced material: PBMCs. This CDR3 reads CASSLDRGTGDQPQHF. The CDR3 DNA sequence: TGTGCCAGCAGCTTAGATCGGGGGACAGGGGATCAGCCCCAGCATTTT.